The 24 T cell receptor beta chains below come from one sample, sequenced in a study of siplizumab effects on memory and regulatory T cells. Assay used: immunoSEQ multiplex PCR; TCRdb lists only in-frame clones, some missing. Among more than 70,000 clones listed, roughly 94% were seen once. The sequenced sample consisted of CD8+ T cells sorted from blood. The receptors come from a human donor in good health.

This clone appeared a few times. The genes are TRBV25-1 and TRBJ2-3; tentative D call: TRBD2 (6 bases). Trimming removed 4 bases at V and 4 bases at J, with 21 bases between. CDR1 is MGHDK, CDR2 SYGVNS, per germline. The CDR3 loop spans 17 amino acids. The CDR3 sequence is CASSGPLWGRSPDTQYF. The CDR3 DNA sequence: TGTGCCAGCAGTGGGCCTCTTTGGGGGAGGAGTCCAGATACGCAGTATTTT.

V and J are TRBV11-2 and TRBJ1-4; D might be TRBD1 (5 bases). Germline CDR1 and CDR2: SGHAT and FQNNGV. This CDR3 is built from 15 residues. Trimming stripped 2 bases from V and 2 bases from J, with 9 bases between. CDR3 sequence reads: CASSLWGSTNEKLFF. The CDR3 DNA reads TGTGCCAGCAGCTTATGGGGGTCCACTAATGAAAAACTGTTTTTT.

The chain couples TRBV19 to TRBJ1-1; possible D gene TRBD1, 5 bases. The germline V gene has CDR1 LNHDA and CDR2 SQIVND (reference sequence). The CDR3 has 11 amino acids. The V and J ends lost 10 bases and 3 bases respectively, with 9 bases between them. This CDR3 reads CATWTYTEAFF. The CDR3 DNA reads TGTGCCACTTGGACATACACTGAAGCTTTCTTT.

V gene TRBV5-6 combines with J gene TRBJ2-4, with a tentative D call TRBD2 (5 bases). CDR1 and CDR2 (germline): SGHDT, YYEEEE. The CDR3 has 15 amino acids. The V end lost 2 bases, the J end lost 4 bases, and 13 bases lay between the germline ends. The CDR3 region is CASSFGADGKNIQYF. CDR3 nucleotides: TGTGCCAGCAGCTTCGGAGCGGATGGGAAAAACATTCAGTACTTC. The whole variable domain, filled in from reference TRBV5-6 and TRBJ2-4, reads DAGVTQSPTHLIKTRGQQVTLRCSPKSGHDTVSWYQQALGQGPQFIFQYYEEEERQRGNFPDRFSGHQFPNYSSELNVNALLLGDSALYLCASSFGADGKNIQYFGAGTRLSVL.

The chain employs TRBV29-1 and TRBJ2-7; 10 bases fit TRBD2. Germline V gives CDR1 SQVTM, CDR2 ANQGSEA. This CDR3 is 15 amino acids long. Unmatched junction bases numbered 7, after V lost 3 bases and J lost 2 bases. Written as DNA, the CDR3 is TGCAGCGTTGAGGGGGGGACTAGCGAGACCTACGAGCAGTACTTC. Translated: CSVEGGTSETYEQYF.

The V and J genes are TRBV19 and TRBJ1-2; D ambiguous. The V end lost 3 bases, the J end lost 2 bases, and 7 bases lay between the germline ends. Germline CDR1 LNHDA, CDR2 SQIVND (reference sequence). This CDR3 region has 13 residues. Written as DNA, the CDR3 is TGTGCCAGTAGTATTCGACGGAACTATGGCTACACCTTC. As protein: CASSIRRNYGYTF.

The chain uses TRBV7-9 and TRBJ1-4, with D uncertain. Germline CDR1 is SEHNR and CDR2 is FQNEAQ (reference sequence). Deletions cut 3 bases from V and 8 bases from J, with 19 bases between. This CDR3 is built from 16 residues. CDR3 in amino acids: CASSFRRTDGREKLFF. CDR3 DNA sequence: TGTGCCAGCAGCTTTCGCCGGACTGACGGTCGAGAAAAACTGTTTTTT.

V is TRBV4-1 and J is TRBJ2-1; 7 nucleotides agree with TRBD2. Per the germline V gene, CDR1 is MGHRA and CDR2 is YSYEKL. There are 17 residues in the CDR3. The V gene end was trimmed by 5 bases and the J gene end by 2 bases; junction bases not matched to a gene: 12. CDR3 loop: CASSSLGGSGAYNEQFF. DNA of the CDR3: TGCGCCAGCAGCAGTCTGGGCGGGAGCGGGGCCTACAATGAGCAGTTCTTC.

The chain is built from TRBV5-5 and TRBJ2-7; 7 positions match TRBD1. V shed 4 bases, J shed 0 bases, and the junction held 7 bases outside the gene matches. The CDR3 is 15 residues long. Germline CDR1 is SGHKS and CDR2 is YYEKEE (reference sequence). The CDR3 protein is CASSLGQASSYEQYF. The DNA for the CDR3 is TGTGCCAGCAGCCTAGGACAGGCTAGCTCCTACGAGCAGTACTTC.

The chain employs TRBV6-6 and TRBJ2-7; 8 nucleotides match TRBD2. J gave up 6 bases and V 4 bases, and 8 bases lay outside the gene matches. The CDR3 runs 14 residues. Germline values: CDR1 MNHNY, CDR2 SVGAGI (reference sequence). CDR3 region: CASSSTGGSSEQYF. CDR3 DNA: TGTGCCAGCAGTTCAACGGGAGGGTCCAGCGAGCAGTACTTC.

The J gene is TRBJ2-1, the V gene TRBV7-9; tentatively, D is TRBD2 (6 bases). CDR1 SEHNR and CDR2 FQNEAQ come from the germline V gene (reference sequence). This CDR3 is built from 19 residues. Between the trimmed V and J ends, which lost 3 bases and 0 bases, there was a span of 21 bases. This CDR3 is CASSFAKRVLESSYNEQFF. The DNA of the CDR3 is TGTGCCAGCAGCTTTGCTAAGCGGGTTTTGGAAAGCTCCTACAATGAGCAGTTCTTC.

The rearrangement uses TRBV10-3 and TRBJ2-7; D is perhaps TRBD1 (5 bases). CDR3 length: 13 amino acids. V was clipped by 6 bases and J by 3 bases, with 12 bases between them. Germline V CDR1 and CDR2: ENHRY, SYGVKD. CDR3 coding DNA: TGTGCCATCAGGCTGGACAAATTCTACGAGCAGTACTTC. This translates into CAIRLDKFYEQYF.

The genes are TRBV2 and TRBJ2-3, with TRBD2 matching over 8 bases. The CDR3 runs to 15 residues. V dropped 6 bases and J dropped 0; count of bases not matched to a gene: 5. Germline CDR1 is SNHLY and CDR2 is FYNNEI. CDR3 sequence reads: CASRKAGGSTDTQYF. The CDR3 DNA sequence: TGTGCCAGCAGGAAGGCGGGGGGAAGCACAGATACGCAGTATTTT.

J is TRBJ2-1 and V is TRBV7-3, with 10 bases aligning to TRBD2. The CDR3 loop spans 17 amino acids. V gave up 2 bases and J gave up 4 bases; unmatched junction bases: 8. In germline, CDR1 is SGHTA, CDR2 FQGTGA. This CDR3 is CASSLLPGTSVYNEQFF. The CDR3, as DNA: TGTGCCAGCAGCTTATTACCAGGGACTAGCGTGTACAATGAGCAGTTCTTC.

There are a few counts of this clone. This rearrangement joins TRBV18 to TRBJ2-1; possible D gene TRBD1, 6 bases. The CDR3 covers 17 residues. Per germline, CDR1 KGHSH and CDR2 LQKENI. Trimming cost V 3 bases and J 3 bases, with 18 bases left between them. CDR3 loop: CASSPPSGATYYNEQFF. The CDR3 bases are TGTGCCAGCTCACCCCCCTCAGGGGCGACCTACTACAATGAGCAGTTCTTC.

This sequence joins TRBV25-1 and TRBJ1-3; D is possibly TRBD1 (6 bases). This CDR3 has 16 residues. In germline, CDR1 is MGHDK, CDR2 SYGVNS. V lost 2 bases, J lost 3 bases, and 14 bases lay in between. The CDR3 DNA is TGTGCCAGCAGTGAAGGCCCCATAGGGGGTGGAAACACCATATATTTT. Translation gives CASSEGPIGGGNTIYF.

This clone has a handful of counts. The CDR3 coding sequence is TGTGCCACCAGCAGAGATCGACTGGGCACTGAAGCTTTCTTT. Its translation: CATSRDRLGTEAFF. This chain links TRBV15 with TRBJ1-1; no clear D. CDR3 length equals 14 residues. Per germline, CDR1 LNHNV and CDR2 YYDKDF (reference sequence). V gave up 0 bases and J gave up 4 bases, with 9 bases separating them.

This chain joins TRBV7-9 and TRBJ2-7, with TRBD1 as a possible D gene (5 bases). This CDR3 region has 13 residues. V gave up 5 bases and J gave up 4 bases, with 12 bases separating them. CDR1 SEHNR and CDR2 FQNEAQ come from the germline V gene (reference sequence). CDR3 DNA sequence: TGTGCCAGCAGCCCGAAGACAGCTTACGAGCAGTACTTC. Amino acids: CASSPKTAYEQYF.

The chain joins TRBV7-9 to TRBJ2-6; D possibly corresponds to TRBD2 (5 bases). The CDR3 length is 18 residues. Germline assignment: CDR1 SEHNR and CDR2 FQNEAQ (reference sequence). Trimming removed 6 bases from V and 2 bases from J, with 20 bases in between. The CDR3 loop reads CASRPTSLVEAGANVLTF. Here the CDR3 DNA reads TGTGCCAGCAGACCAACTTCTCTCGTGGAGGCTGGGGCCAACGTCCTGACTTTC.

The V call is TRBV2, the J call TRBJ2-3, with D possibly being TRBD1 (6 bases). The germline V and J ends were trimmed by 6 bases and 0 bases, with 22 bases remaining between them. The CDR3 covers 18 residues. The V gene's germline CDR1 is SNHLY and CDR2 FYNNEI. CDR3 DNA sequence: TGTGCCAGCAGGACGGACAGAGAGCATTCCTCTAGCACAGATACGCAGTATTTT. It yields the protein CASRTDREHSSSTDTQYF.

The CDR3 is CASTDSPPDTQYF. CDR3 nucleotides: TGCGCCAGCACGGACAGCCCTCCAGATACGCAGTATTTT. This chain connects TRBV4-1 to TRBJ2-3, with D maybe TRBD1 (6 bases). This CDR3 contains 13 residues. Germline V lookup: CDR1 MGHRA, CDR2 YSYEKL. Trimming took off 7 bases at V and 4 bases at J, with 12 bases between the two ends.

This clone was counted a few times. V and J are TRBV5-6 and TRBJ1-1, with D hard to call. V lost 2 bases and J 1 base, leaving 9 bases between the germline ends. Germline CDR1 reads SGHDT; CDR2 reads YYEEEE. The CDR3 totals 14 residues. This CDR3 reads CASSFSPENTEAFF. In DNA, the CDR3 is TGTGCCAGCAGCTTCTCGCCGGAGAACACTGAAGCTTTCTTT.

This clone was detected once. The junction differs from germline at one of its ends, possibly a read error. Additional DNA sequences in this sample encode the identical CDR3. The chain is built from TRBV2 and TRBJ2-7, with TRBD2 matching 7 bases. Germline V gives CDR1 SNHLY, CDR2 FYNNEI. CDR3 length: 12 amino acids. CDR3 loop: CASSAGLHEQYF. The CDR3 nucleotides are TGCGCCAGCAGTGCGGGACTACACGAGCAGTACTTC.

The chain employs TRBV6-5 and TRBJ2-3, with 12 bases lining up with TRBD2. Germline lookup yields CDR1 MNHEY and CDR2 SVGAGI. The V segment lost 6 bases and the J segment 7 bases; nucleotides outside the gene matches: 8. This CDR3 is built from 15 residues. CDR3 sequence: CASRPGLAGPYTQYF. CDR3 coding DNA: TGTGCCAGCAGACCAGGACTAGCGGGACCGTATACGCAGTATTTT.